A selection of T cell receptor beta chains follows, all from one sample in a study of blood T cell repertoires in COVID-19. TCRdb keeps only in-frame clones here, not all; method: immunoSEQ multiplex PCR. Of 150,000 to 200,000 clones detected, 70% to 90% appear once; the ten largest clones hold roughly 2.2%. Sequenced material: peripheral blood. These receptors came from a man aged 65-85 years with active or convalescent COVID-19. Each CDR3 is given with its conserved first and last residue. D genes are given only for firm matches. A row's size may be missing; if present it is once, few, many or a size class.

TGTGCCAGCAGTTATCGGGACAGTACAAATCAGCCCCAGCATTTT,CASSYRDSTNQPQHF,TRBV7-2,TRBJ1-5,TRBD1,once
TGTGCCAGCCTACGGGACAGCTCCTACGAGCAGTACTTC,CASLRDSSYEQYF,TRBV2,TRBJ2-7,TRBD1,once
TGTGCCAGCAGTTTCCCCGGAGGGAGTAGCAATCAGCCCCAGCATTTT,CASSFPGGSSNQPQHF,TRBV28,TRBJ1-5,-,-
TGTGCCAGCAGCCTAAGCTCCAGGGGATATGAAAAACTGTTTTTT,CASSLSSRGYEKLFF,TRBV5-6,TRBJ1-4,-,-
TGTGCCAGCAGCGCCTCCCCGGGGGGTTACGAGCAGTACTTC,CASSASPGGYEQYF,TRBV7-2,TRBJ2-7,TRBD2,-
TGTGCCAGTCACACGCCGGGACTCACAGATACGCAGTATTTT,CASHTPGLTDTQYF,TRBV2,TRBJ2-3,-,-
TGTGCCAGCAGCCTAAGCGGGACGCTAGCCAAAAACATTCAGTACTTC,CASSLSGTLAKNIQYF,TRBV11-2,TRBJ2-4,TRBD2,-
TGTGCCACCAGTGAGTACAGGGGGACCACGCAGTATTTT,CATSEYRGTTQYF,TRBV24-1,TRBJ2-3,TRBD1,-
TGTGCCAGCAGAACCATGAGCAACACTGAAGCTTTCTTT,CASRTMSNTEAFF,TRBV6-5,TRBJ1-1,-,-
TGTGCCAGCAGCTTAAGAGAGTCCGAGCAGTACTTC,CASSLRESEQYF,TRBV7-9,TRBJ2-7,-,-
TGTGCCATCAGCTCTGCTGGGACAGGGAGGTTAGGAAACACCATATATTTT,CAISSAGTGRLGNTIYF,TRBV10-3,TRBJ1-3,TRBD1,-
TGTGCCAGTTCTCAGGGGGAGACCCAGTACTTC,CASSQGETQYF,TRBV28,TRBJ2-5,-,-
TGTGCCAGCAGTTACGACAGGGCAATCGCAGATACGCAGTATTTT,CASSYDRAIADTQYF,TRBV6-5,TRBJ2-3,TRBD1,-
TGTGCCAACCGGGACAGAGGCCATGGCTACACCTTC,CANRDRGHGYTF,TRBV2,TRBJ1-2,TRBD1,-
TGTGCCAGCAGCTTGGCCCGGGGACAGGGGGTTTCAGATACGCAGTATTTT,CASSLARGQGVSDTQYF,TRBV5-4,TRBJ2-3,TRBD1,once
TGTGCCAGCATGGACAGGGCTAAGTATGGCTACACCTTC,CASMDRAKYGYTF,TRBV27,TRBJ1-2,TRBD1,once